This entry lists 14 T cell receptor beta chains sequenced from one sample in a study of blood T cells in healthy people across ages. Then a second PCR, running roughly 7 to 11 cycles, was carried out with a sample-barcoded 5' primer and a J-beta primer mix. TCRdb itself ran the 5' RACE reads through MiXCR, one entry per CDR3 protein. The table records hundreds of thousands of distinct CDR3 sequences, 20% to 25% of them present only once. Material for sequencing was blood. The source of these receptors is a man in his 70s in good health.

This clonotype was picked up a small number of times. The rearrangement joins TRBV24-1 to TRBJ2-5; the match to TRBD1 covers 9 bases. J was trimmed by 2 bases and V by 3 bases; bases with no gene match: 6. Germline CDR1 KGHDR, CDR2 SFDVKD. The CDR3 covers 16 residues. The CDR3: CATSDDWTGDQETQYF. DNA for the CDR3: TGTGCCACCAGTGATGATTGGACAGGGGATCAAGAGACCCAGTACTTC.

This clonotype has more than one count but fewer than ten. V gene TRBV28 combines with J gene TRBJ2-5, with 7 bases that match TRBD1. From germline, CDR1 is MDHEN and CDR2 SYDVKM. V was pared by 6 bases and J by 2 bases, with 9 bases of the junction left unmatched. The CDR3 runs to 15 residues. CDR3 amino acids: CASSTTGTDQETQYF. DNA for the CDR3: TGTGCCAGCAGCACCACCGGGACAGATCAAGAGACCCAGTACTTC.

About this clonotype itself: Given a much more abundant clone one base away, this may be a read error. The chain uses TRBV2 and TRBJ1-1; D ambiguous. CDR3 length: 10 residues. The V gene lost 11 bases and the J gene lost 5 bases, with 9 bases spanning the gap. Germline values: CDR1 SNHLY, CDR2 FYNNEI. The chain's CDR3 is CAGIQTEAFF. CDR3 nucleotides: TGTGCCGGCATTCAAACTGAAGCTTTCTTT.

The chain links TRBV7-9 to TRBJ1-3; 7 nucleotides agree with TRBD1. V dropped 4 bases and J dropped 0; count of bases not matched to a gene: 9. The germline V gene has CDR1 SEHNR and CDR2 FQNEAQ (reference sequence). The CDR3 is 17 residues long. CDR3 nucleotides: TGTGCCAGCAGCTCCTCGACAGGGTCAAGCTCTGGAAACACCATATATTTT. Translating gives CASSSSTGSSSGNTIYF. Filled out from reference TRBV7-9 and TRBJ1-3, the complete variable domain reads DTGVSQNPRHKITKRGQNVTFRCDPISEHNRLYWYRQTLGQGPEFLTYFQNEAQLEKSRLLSDRFSAERPKGSFSTLEIQRTEQGDSAMYLCASSSSTGSSSGNTIYFGEGSWLTVV.

The chain couples TRBV5-1 to TRBJ2-7, with 10 bases matching TRBD2. V lost 0 bases and J lost 3; bases outside the gene matches: 15. Germline V gives CDR1 SGHRS, CDR2 YFSETQ. This CDR3 region has 19 residues. CDR3 nucleotides: TGCGCCAGCAGCTTGGCCACGGGAGCCGGGACTAGCGATTACTACGAGCAGTACTTC. Protein sequence: CASSLATGAGTSDYYEQYF.

The genes are TRBV11-2 and TRBJ1-2; D not resolved. Trimming left V 1 base short and J 4 bases short, with 16 bases between. Germline CDR1 SGHAT, CDR2 FQNNGV. This CDR3 contains 16 residues. The CDR3 is CASSLGTAIRLYGYTF. DNA of the CDR3: TGTGCCAGCAGCTTAGGAACTGCCATCCGCCTCTATGGCTACACCTTC.

The chain joins TRBV9 to TRBJ2-7; D is ambiguous. The germline V and J ends were trimmed by 0 bases and 0 bases, with 13 bases remaining between them. Looked up from germline, CDR1 is SGDLS and CDR2 is YYNGEE. The CDR3 has 16 amino acids. CDR3 in DNA: TGTGCCAGCAGCGTAGGAGGAAAAAAAAGCTCCTACGAGCAGTACTTC. This codes for CASSVGGKKSSYEQYF.

The sample holds a few counts of this clonotype. The chain is built from TRBV5-1 and TRBJ2-3; D gene unclear. The CDR3 covers 15 residues. V lost 5 bases and J lost 0, with 13 bases in between. Germline CDR1 reads SGHRS; CDR2 reads YFSETQ. CDR3 coding DNA: TGCGCCAGCAGTATGGACGGAGCTAGCACAGATACGCAGTATTTT. The encoded protein is CASSMDGASTDTQYF.

In regard to this clonotype: The junction departs from the called germline gene at one end, perhaps through a read error. The J gene is TRBJ2-2, the V gene TRBV12-3 or TRBV12-4; tentatively, D is TRBD2 (5 bases). The CDR3 is 15 residues long. CDR3 amino acids: CASTSASRNTGELFF. CDR3 bases: TGTGCCAGCACCTCAGCTAGCAGGAACACAGGGGAGCTGTTTTTT.

The rearrangement joins TRBV9 to TRBJ2-5, with 12 bases identical to TRBD2. The CDR3 totals 18 residues. Trimming cost V 4 bases and J 4 bases; bases outside gene matches: 14. The germline V gene has CDR1 SGDLS and CDR2 YYNGEE. CDR3 sequence reads: CASSSPGGTSGFLETQYF. The CDR3 nucleotides are TGTGCCAGCAGCTCCCCCGGTGGGACTAGCGGGTTTTTAGAGACCCAGTACTTC.

The count of this clonotype is one. A much larger clonotype is one base distant, so this may be a read error. V usage is TRBV19 and J usage is TRBJ2-5, with D perhaps TRBD2 (6 bases). Germline CDR1 LNHDA, CDR2 SQIVND (reference sequence). The CDR3 covers 14 residues. CDR3 residues: CASGMGTSPETQYF. For the CDR3, the DNA is TGTGCCAGTGGTATGGGGACTTCTCCGGAGACCCAGTACTTC. The full variable domain, completed using reference TRBV19 and TRBJ2-5, is DGGITQSPKYLFRKEGQNVTLSCEQNLNHDAMYWYRQDPGQGLRLIYYSQIVNDFQKGDIAEGYSVSREKKESFPLTVTSAQKNPTAFYLCASGMGTSPETQYFGPGTRLLVL.

This clonotype was counted between two and nine times. J is TRBJ2-5 and V is TRBV6-1; TRBD1 aligns across 10 bases. Near its end, the DNA agrees better with TRBJ2-1, so the J call may be wrong. Per the germline V gene, CDR1 is MNHNS and CDR2 is SASEGT. The CDR3 length is 14 residues. CDR3 residues: CASSGTGGSGEQFF. The CDR3 nucleotides read TGTGCCAGCAGTGGGACAGGGGGGTCGGGTGAGCAGTTCTTC.

V and J are TRBV21-1 and TRBJ2-7; the table's D call, TRBD1, was not checked against the DNA. TRBV21-1 represents a pseudogene. The CDR3 loop spans 14 amino acids. In nucleotides, the CDR3 is TGTGCCAGCAGCAAGGAAGAGGGGGTCTACGAGCAGTACTTC. Translating gives CASSKEEGVYEQYF.

The J gene is TRBJ1-5, the V gene TRBV9; D is ambiguous. V was shortened by 0 bases and J by 4 bases, with 8 bases between the two germline ends. CDR3 size: 14 residues. CDR1 SGDLS and CDR2 YYNGEE come from the germline V gene. The chain's CDR3 is CASSVGKGNQPQHF. CDR3 sequence (DNA): TGTGCCAGCAGCGTAGGCAAGGGAAATCAGCCCCAGCATTTT.